The 2 T cell receptor beta chains reported below all come from one sample, sequenced in a study of identical twins. TCRdb called the 5' RACE reads again in MiXCR, with one record for every CDR3 protein. This repertoire shows hundreds of thousands of distinct CDR3 sequences, about 18% found once; its top ten account for 10% to 15%. These data were also reused for a study on T cells expressing NK-cell markers.

What was sequenced was PBMCs. These receptors were taken from a woman under 30 in good health.

This clonotype was seen a handful of times. The rearrangement uses TRBV5-1 and TRBJ2-3; 8 bases are a match to TRBD1. J was trimmed by 4 bases and V by 0 bases; bases with no gene match: 7. CDR3 size: 16 residues. Per the germline V gene, CDR1 is SGHRS and CDR2 is YFSETQ. The CDR3 sequence is CASSLALTGVADTQYF. DNA of the CDR3: TGCGCCAGCAGCTTGGCCTTGACAGGGGTGGCAGATACGCAGTATTTT.

V usage is TRBV5-4 and J usage is TRBJ2-7; maybe TRBD1 (6 bases). CDR1 and CDR2 (germline): SGHNT, YYREEE (reference sequence). With 5 bases removed from V and 1 base from J, the gap between germline ends came to 28 bases. The CDR3 spans 19 residues. This CDR3 reads CASSWVGAADLSLSYEQYF. In nucleotides, the CDR3 is TGTGCCAGCAGTTGGGTGGGGGCTGCTGATCTTTCCCTTTCCTACGAGCAGTACTTC. The complete variable domain, with remaining parts taken from reference TRBV5-4 and TRBJ2-7, reads ETGVTQSPTHLIKTRGQQVTLRCSSQSGHNTVSWYQQALGQGPQFIFQYYREEENGRGNFPPRFSGLQFPNYSSELNVNALELDDSALYLCASSWVGAADLSLSYEQYFGPGTRLTVT.